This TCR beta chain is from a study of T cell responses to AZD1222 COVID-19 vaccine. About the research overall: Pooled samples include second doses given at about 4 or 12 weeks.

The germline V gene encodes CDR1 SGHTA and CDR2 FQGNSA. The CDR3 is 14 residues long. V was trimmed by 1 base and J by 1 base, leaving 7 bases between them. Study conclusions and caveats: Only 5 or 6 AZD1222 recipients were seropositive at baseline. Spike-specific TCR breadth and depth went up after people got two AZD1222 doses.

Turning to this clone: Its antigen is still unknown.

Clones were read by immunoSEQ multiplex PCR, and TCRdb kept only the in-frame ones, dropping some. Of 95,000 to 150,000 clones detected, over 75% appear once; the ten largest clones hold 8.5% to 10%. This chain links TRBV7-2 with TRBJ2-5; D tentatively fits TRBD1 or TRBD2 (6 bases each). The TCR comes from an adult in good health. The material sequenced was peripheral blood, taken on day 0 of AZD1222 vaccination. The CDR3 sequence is CASSLGGAQETQYF. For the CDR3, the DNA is TGTGCCAGCAGCTTAGGGGGGGCCCAAGAGACCCAGTACTTC.